This passage covers 18 T cell receptor beta chains from one sample sequenced in a study of post-analysis software for immune sequencing data. The study, taken as a whole, reports: Controls showed lower frequencies than patients for a handful of TRBV segments, and TRBV5-6, TRBV5-1 and TRBV20-1 were among these.

The antigens of these receptors remain unknown. Unique molecular identifiers were present in the TCR beta cDNA libraries. TCRdb re-called the PCR reads with MiXCR, one entry per CDR3 protein. The table has hundreds of thousands of distinct CDR3 sequences, about 32% seen once; the top ten hold more than 0.45%. Input material: blood. These receptors were obtained from a girl aged 5-17 years with multiple sclerosis.

V gene TRBV28 combines with J gene TRBJ2-1; D uncertain. This CDR3 is 16 amino acids long. V lost 1 base to trimming and J lost 1 base, with 11 bases between them. The V gene's germline CDR1 is MDHEN and CDR2 SYDVKM. CDR3 sequence (DNA): TGTGCCAGCAGTTTATTTCAGGCAATTTCCTACAATGAGCAGTTCTTC. It yields the protein CASSLFQAISYNEQFF. The full variable domain, rest sourced from reference TRBV28 and TRBJ2-1, is DVKVTQSSRYLVKRTGEKVFLECVQDMDHENMFWYRQDPGLGLRLIYFSYDVKMKEKGDIPEGYSVSREKKERFSLILESASTNQTSMYLCASSLFQAISYNEQFFGPGTRLTVL.

This sequence joins TRBV5-1 and TRBJ1-1; 10 bases are shared with TRBD1. This CDR3 is built from 15 residues. The germline CDR1 and CDR2 sequences are SGHRS and YFSETQ. V shed 3 bases and J 4 bases; nucleotides not matched to a gene: 6. The CDR3 protein is CASSYEDRGSTEAFF. CDR3 nucleotides: TGCGCCAGCAGCTACGAGGACAGGGGGAGCACTGAAGCTTTCTTT.

The chain couples TRBV4-1 to TRBJ1-2; perhaps TRBD1 as D (5 bases). The CDR3 covers 14 residues. The V end was cut by 0 bases, the J end by 8 bases, with 13 bases between. Germline values: CDR1 MGHRA, CDR2 YSYEKL. The CDR3 protein is CASSQDTGAEGYTF. CDR3 sequence (DNA): TGCGCCAGCAGCCAAGATACAGGCGCGGAGGGCTACACCTTC.

The chain employs TRBV28 and TRBJ2-3; 12 bases map to TRBD2. The CDR3 runs 19 residues. V was clipped by 5 bases and J by 0 bases; unmatched bases: 12. Germline V gives CDR1 MDHEN, CDR2 SYDVKM. The DNA of the CDR3 is TGTGCCAGCAGTCAACCGCGGACTAGCGGGGTGTGGAGCACAGATACGCAGTATTTT. Amino acids: CASSQPRTSGVWSTDTQYF.

J is TRBJ1-6 and V is TRBV2, with 9 bases aligning to TRBD1. Trimming took 8 bases from V and 12 from J; bases not matched to a gene: 5. CDR1 SNHLY and CDR2 FYNNEI come from the germline V gene. This CDR3 is built from 12 residues. In nucleotides, the CDR3 is TGTGCCAGCTACAGGGGGCTCGAACCCCTCCACTTT. Translating it yields CASYRGLEPLHF. Together with reference TRBV2 and TRBJ1-6, the CDR3 gives the full variable domain: EPEVTQTPSHQVTQMGQEVILRCVPISNHLYFYWYRQILGQKVEFLVSFYNNEISEKSEIFDDQFSVERPDGSNFTLKIRSTKLEDSAMYFCASYRGLEPLHFGNGTRLTVT.

Only a few counts were recorded for this clonotype. The J gene is TRBJ2-1, the V gene TRBV28; the D gene is possibly TRBD1 (5 bases). Between the trimmed V and J ends, which lost 7 bases and 5 bases, there was a span of 12 bases. Per the germline V gene, CDR1 is MDHEN and CDR2 is SYDVKM. This CDR3 region has 13 residues. This CDR3 is CASTQTRDNEQFF. The CDR3 nucleotides are TGTGCCAGCACCCAGACCAGGGACAATGAGCAGTTCTTC.

The genes are TRBV6-2 or TRBV6-3 and TRBJ1-2; D remains unclear. The CDR3 covers 14 residues. CDR1 is MNHEY and CDR2 is SVGEGT in the germline V gene. V gave up 2 bases and J gave up 3 bases, with 10 bases separating them. CDR3 nucleotide sequence: TGTGCCAGCAGTTACGATACCGCGTACTATGGCTACACCTTC. This translates into CASSYDTAYYGYTF.

The gene calls are TRBV5-6 and TRBJ1-2, with D perhaps matching TRBD1 (5 bases). Trimming left V 4 bases short and J 4 bases short, with 20 bases between. Germline V CDR1 and CDR2: SGHDT, YYEEEE. The CDR3 has 16 amino acids. CDR3: CASSPRPAGSRYGYTF. In nucleotides, the CDR3 is TGTGCCAGCAGCCCACGCCCGGCAGGGAGCCGCTATGGCTACACCTTC.

The rearrangement uses TRBV20-1 and TRBJ1-2; a possible D gene is TRBD1 (6 bases). This CDR3 is built from 12 residues. CDR1 is DFQATT, CDR2 SNEGSKA, per germline (reference sequence). V gave up 3 bases and J gave up 6 bases, with 11 bases separating them. The CDR3 sequence: CSARDSHDGYTF. Written as DNA, the CDR3 is TGCAGTGCTAGGGACAGCCACGATGGCTACACCTTC.

This clonotype turned up a few times. The rearrangement links TRBV5-1 to TRBJ2-1, with a tentative D call TRBD2 (6 bases). Germline CDR1 is SGHRS and CDR2 is YFSETQ. The V end was cut by 2 bases, the J end by 4 bases, with 22 bases between. CDR3 size: 18 residues. The CDR3 region has the DNA TGCGCCAGCAGCTTCGGGGATCCCGGCGGGGCGCTATACAATGAGCAGTTCTTC. Protein product: CASSFGDPGGALYNEQFF.

The chain uses TRBV11-2 and TRBJ1-2, with a tentative D call TRBD1 (5 bases). The germline CDR1 and CDR2 sequences are SGHAT and FQNNGV. CDR3 length: 15 amino acids. V was clipped by 0 bases and J by 7 bases, with 15 bases between them. Written as DNA, the CDR3 is TGTGCCAGCAGCTTAGATCTGAGGGGCGTGCGTGGCTACACCTTC. It translates to CASSLDLRGVRGYTF.

This clonotype was seen ten or more times. The CDR3 spells CSVTRDRGIDEQFF. The CDR3 bases are TGCAGCGTTACCCGGGACAGGGGAATCGATGAGCAGTTCTTC. The V gene is TRBV29-1, the J gene TRBJ2-1; TRBD1 aligns across 10 bases. This CDR3 comprises 14 residues. Germline CDR1 SQVTM, CDR2 ANQGSEA. V shed 5 bases, J shed 8 bases, and the junction held 9 bases outside the gene matches.

This clonotype was recorded a few times. The CDR3 DNA reads TGCGCCAGCAGGCTCCGTCGCACAGATACGCAGTATTTT. Residues: CASRLRRTDTQYF. The chain couples TRBV5-1 to TRBJ2-3; D is uncertain. The CDR3 consists of 13 residues. V was clipped by 5 bases and J by 1 base, with 8 bases between them. CDR1 SGHRS and CDR2 YFSETQ come from the germline V gene.

The J gene is TRBJ2-7, the V gene TRBV29-1; D is ambiguous. The V and J ends lost 4 bases and 0 bases respectively, with 19 bases between them. Per the germline V gene, CDR1 is SQVTM and CDR2 is ANQGSEA. This CDR3 spans 16 amino acids. Here the CDR3 reads CSVVLGSGGISYEQYF. CDR3 in DNA: TGCAGCGTTGTATTGGGTTCCGGCGGAATCTCCTACGAGCAGTACTTC.

This clonotype showed up many times. The chain uses TRBV7-2 and TRBJ2-4, with D unclear. V lost 3 bases and J 6 bases, leaving 6 bases between the germline ends. Per germline, CDR1 SGHTA and CDR2 FQGNSA. The CDR3 extends over 12 amino acids. The CDR3 sequence is CASSFRSNIQYF. The CDR3 DNA follows: TGTGCCAGCAGCTTCCGCTCAAACATTCAGTACTTC.

The J gene is TRBJ1-1, the V gene TRBV18; TRBD1 matches 7 bases. The CDR3 consists of 13 residues. Germline lookup yields CDR1 KGHSH and CDR2 LQKENI. V shed 1 base and J 5 bases; nucleotides not matched to a gene: 1. The CDR3: CASSPQGATEAFF. The CDR3 nucleotides read TGTGCCAGCTCACCACAGGGGGCGACTGAAGCTTTCTTT.

The V call is TRBV20-1, the J call TRBJ2-1; the match to TRBD2 covers 13 bases. Germline assignment: CDR1 DFQATT and CDR2 SNEGSKA (reference sequence). Unmatched junction bases numbered 10, after V lost 2 bases and J lost 3 bases. CDR3 length equals 18 residues. CDR3 DNA: TGCAGTGCTAGACAAGGACTAGCGGGAGTTGGCCGCTACAATGAGCAGTTCTTC. As protein: CSARQGLAGVGRYNEQFF.

V usage is TRBV11-2 and J usage is TRBJ2-3; possibly TRBD2 for D (6 bases). The CDR3 has 14 amino acids. V was pared by 0 bases and J by 5 bases, with 9 bases between. Germline-derived CDR1 and CDR2 are SGHAT and FQNNGV. The CDR3 nucleotides read TGTGCCAGCAGCTTAGATACGACTAGAGATACGCAGTATTTT. Amino acids: CASSLDTTRDTQYF.